This T cell receptor beta chain was sequenced for a study of T cell responses to AZD1222 COVID-19 vaccine. Repertoires were generated with immunoSEQ multiplex PCR, while TCRdb's copy carries only in-frame clones and drops some. Among about 100,000 clones listed, approximately 90% were seen once. The CDR3 has 15 residues. The germline V gene has CDR1 LNHDA and CDR2 SQIVND (reference sequence). Deletions cut 5 bases from V and 2 bases from J, with 13 bases between. The chain is built from TRBV19 and TRBJ1-5; D might be TRBD1 (6 bases). The material was peripheral blood, obtained on day 0 of AZD1222 vaccination. The sequence came from an adult in good health. CDR3 bases: TGTGCCAGTAGTCAAGGGGGTTTTGGCAATCAGCCCCAGCATTTT. Protein: CASSQGGFGNQPQHF.